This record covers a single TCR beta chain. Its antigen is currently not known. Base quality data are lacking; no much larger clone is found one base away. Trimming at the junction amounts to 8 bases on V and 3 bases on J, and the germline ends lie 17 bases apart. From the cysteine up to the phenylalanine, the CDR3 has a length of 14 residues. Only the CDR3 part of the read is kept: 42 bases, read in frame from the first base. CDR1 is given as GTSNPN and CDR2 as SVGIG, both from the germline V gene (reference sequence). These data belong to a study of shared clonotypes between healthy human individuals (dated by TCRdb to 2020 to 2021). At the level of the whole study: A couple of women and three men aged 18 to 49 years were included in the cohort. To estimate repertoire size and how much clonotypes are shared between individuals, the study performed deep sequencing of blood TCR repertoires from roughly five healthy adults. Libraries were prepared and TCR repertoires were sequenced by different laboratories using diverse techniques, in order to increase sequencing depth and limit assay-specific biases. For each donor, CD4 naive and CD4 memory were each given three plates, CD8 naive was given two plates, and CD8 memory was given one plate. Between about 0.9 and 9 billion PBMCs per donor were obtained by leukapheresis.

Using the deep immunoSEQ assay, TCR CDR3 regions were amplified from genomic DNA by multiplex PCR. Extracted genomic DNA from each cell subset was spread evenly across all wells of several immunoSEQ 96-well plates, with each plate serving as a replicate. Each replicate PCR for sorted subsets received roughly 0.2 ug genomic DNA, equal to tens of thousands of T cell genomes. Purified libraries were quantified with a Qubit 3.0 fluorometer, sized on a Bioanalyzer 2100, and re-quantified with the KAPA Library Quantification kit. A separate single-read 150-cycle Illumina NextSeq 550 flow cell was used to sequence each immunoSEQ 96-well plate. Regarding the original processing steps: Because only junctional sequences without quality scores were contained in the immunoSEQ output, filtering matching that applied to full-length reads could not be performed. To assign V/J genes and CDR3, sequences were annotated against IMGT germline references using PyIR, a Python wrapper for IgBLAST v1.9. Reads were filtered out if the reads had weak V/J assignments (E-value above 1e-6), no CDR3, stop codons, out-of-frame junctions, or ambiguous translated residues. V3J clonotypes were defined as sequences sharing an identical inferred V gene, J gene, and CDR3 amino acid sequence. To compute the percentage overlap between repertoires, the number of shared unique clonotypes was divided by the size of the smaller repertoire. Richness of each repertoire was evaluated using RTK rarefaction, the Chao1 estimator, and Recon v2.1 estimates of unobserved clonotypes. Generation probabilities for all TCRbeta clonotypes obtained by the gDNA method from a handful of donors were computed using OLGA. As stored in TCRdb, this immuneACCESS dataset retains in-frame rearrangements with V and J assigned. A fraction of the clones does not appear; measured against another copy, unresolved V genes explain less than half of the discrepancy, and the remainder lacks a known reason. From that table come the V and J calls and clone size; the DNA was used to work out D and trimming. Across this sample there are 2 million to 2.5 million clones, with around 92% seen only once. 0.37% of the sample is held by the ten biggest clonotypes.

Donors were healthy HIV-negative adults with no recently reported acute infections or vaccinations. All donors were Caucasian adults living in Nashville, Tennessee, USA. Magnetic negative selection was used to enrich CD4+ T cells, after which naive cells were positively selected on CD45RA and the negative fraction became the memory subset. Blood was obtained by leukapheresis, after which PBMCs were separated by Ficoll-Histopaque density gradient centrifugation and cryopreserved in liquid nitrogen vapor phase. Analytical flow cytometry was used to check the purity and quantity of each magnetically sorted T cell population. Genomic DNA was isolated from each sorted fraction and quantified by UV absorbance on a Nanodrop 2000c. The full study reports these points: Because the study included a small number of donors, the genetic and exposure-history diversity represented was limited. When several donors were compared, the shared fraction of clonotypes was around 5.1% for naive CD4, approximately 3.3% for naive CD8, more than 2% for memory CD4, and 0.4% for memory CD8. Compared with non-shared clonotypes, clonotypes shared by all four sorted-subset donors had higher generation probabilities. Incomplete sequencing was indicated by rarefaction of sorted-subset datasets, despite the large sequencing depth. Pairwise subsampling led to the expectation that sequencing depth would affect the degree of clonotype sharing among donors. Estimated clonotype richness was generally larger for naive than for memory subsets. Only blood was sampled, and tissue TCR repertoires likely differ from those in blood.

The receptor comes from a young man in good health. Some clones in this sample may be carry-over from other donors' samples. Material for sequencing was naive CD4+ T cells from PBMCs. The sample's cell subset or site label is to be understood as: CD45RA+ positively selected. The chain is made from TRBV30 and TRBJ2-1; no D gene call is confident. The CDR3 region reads CAQSGEWGYNEQFF. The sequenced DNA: TGTGCCCAGTCGGGCGAATGGGGCTACAATGAGCAGTTCTTC.